A selection of T cell receptor beta chains follows, all from one sample in a study of shared clonotypes between healthy human individuals. Profiled with immunoSEQ multiplex PCR; TCRdb holds only in-frame clones, not every one. The sample carries around 1 million clones, 76% recorded once. Sequencing was performed on memory CD4+ T cells sorted from blood. The receptors shown here come from a man aged 18 to 30 in good health. The CDR3 runs from the conserved cysteine through the conserved F or W. The D gene is left open where the match is weak. Clone size is not always given. Where it is, it says once, few, many or a class for expanded clones.

abundance: -; j_gene: TRBJ2-1; v_gene: TRBV11-2; d_gene: TRBD1; CDR3nt: TGTGCCAGCAGCTTAAACAGGGGGCAGCAAAATGAGCAGTTCTTC; CDR3aa: CASSLNRGQQNEQFF
abundance: -; j_gene: TRBJ1-6; v_gene: TRBV19; d_gene: TRBD1; CDR3nt: TGTGCCAGTAGTCGGACAGGGTCCAGTAATTCACCCCTCCACTTT; CDR3aa: CASSRTGSSNSPLHF
abundance: -; j_gene: TRBJ2-7; v_gene: TRBV7-2; d_gene: -; CDR3nt: TGTGCCAGCAGCCTACAGCTCACCCTCGAGCAGTACTTC; CDR3aa: CASSLQLTLEQYF
abundance: -; j_gene: TRBJ1-2; v_gene: TRBV28; d_gene: TRBD1; CDR3nt: TGTGCCAGCAGTCAGGGGGGCCTAGACTATGGCTACACCTTC; CDR3aa: CASSQGGLDYGYTF
abundance: -; j_gene: TRBJ2-3; v_gene: TRBV6-6; d_gene: -; CDR3nt: TGTGCCAGCAGGAGGGCAGGGGGCACAGATACGCAGTATTTT; CDR3aa: CASRRAGGTDTQYF
abundance: -; j_gene: TRBJ1-3; v_gene: TRBV11-2; d_gene: -; CDR3nt: TGTGCCAGCAGCCCGCTCCTCTCTGGAAACTCCATATATTTT; CDR3aa: CASSPLLSGNSIYF
abundance: -; j_gene: TRBJ1-1; v_gene: TRBV18; d_gene: -; CDR3nt: TGTGCCAGCTCTAAAACGTTACAGAGCCTTGGGGACACTGAAGCTTTCTTT; CDR3aa: CASSKTLQSLGDTEAFF
abundance: -; j_gene: TRBJ2-6; v_gene: TRBV29-1; d_gene: -; CDR3nt: TGCAGCGCATGGCGGCGGGGCCCATCTGGGGCCAACGTCCTGACTTTC; CDR3aa: CSAWRRGPSGANVLTF
abundance: -; j_gene: TRBJ2-2; v_gene: TRBV29-1; d_gene: -; CDR3nt: TGCAGCGTTGGAGGGGCGGGGAACACCGGGGAGCTGTTTTTT; CDR3aa: CSVGGAGNTGELFF
abundance: -; j_gene: TRBJ1-2; v_gene: TRBV5-3; d_gene: -; CDR3nt: TGTGCCAGAAGCTTGGGGGTGGCGATGTATGGCTACACCTTC; CDR3aa: CARSLGVAMYGYTF
abundance: -; j_gene: TRBJ2-3; v_gene: TRBV30; d_gene: TRBD2; CDR3nt: TGTGTTGGGAGTGCCGGGACTAGCGGAACAGATACGCAGTATTTT; CDR3aa: CVGSAGTSGTDTQYF
abundance: -; j_gene: TRBJ2-6; v_gene: TRBV6-1; d_gene: -; CDR3nt: TGTGCCACCTCCCAAAGCTCTGGGGCCAACGTCCTGACTTTC; CDR3aa: CATSQSSGANVLTF
abundance: -; j_gene: TRBJ2-3; v_gene: TRBV2; d_gene: -; CDR3nt: TGTGCCAGCAGTGCGGAGCGGGTCACAGATACGCAGTATTTT; CDR3aa: CASSAERVTDTQYF
abundance: -; j_gene: TRBJ1-4; v_gene: TRBV16; d_gene: -; CDR3nt: TGTGCCAGCAGCCAACAGAATGAAAAACTGTTTTTT; CDR3aa: CASSQQNEKLFF
abundance: once; j_gene: TRBJ2-3; v_gene: TRBV5-1; d_gene: TRBD2; CDR3nt: TGCGCCAGCAGCTTGGGTATAGCGGGAGCCACAGATACGCAGTATTTT; CDR3aa: CASSLGIAGATDTQYF